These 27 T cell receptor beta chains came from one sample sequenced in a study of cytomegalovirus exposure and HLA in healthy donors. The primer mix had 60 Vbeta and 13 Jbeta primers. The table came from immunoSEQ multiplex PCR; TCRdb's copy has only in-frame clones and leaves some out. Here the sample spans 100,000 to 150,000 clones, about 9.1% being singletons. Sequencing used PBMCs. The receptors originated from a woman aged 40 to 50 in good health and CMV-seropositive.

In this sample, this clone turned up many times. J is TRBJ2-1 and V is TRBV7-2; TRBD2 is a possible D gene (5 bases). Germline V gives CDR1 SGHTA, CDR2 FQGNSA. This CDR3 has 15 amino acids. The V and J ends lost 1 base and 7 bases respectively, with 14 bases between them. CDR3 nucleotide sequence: TGTGCCAGCAGCTTAGTATGGGGTCGGGATAATGAGCAGTTCTTC. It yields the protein CASSLVWGRDNEQFF.

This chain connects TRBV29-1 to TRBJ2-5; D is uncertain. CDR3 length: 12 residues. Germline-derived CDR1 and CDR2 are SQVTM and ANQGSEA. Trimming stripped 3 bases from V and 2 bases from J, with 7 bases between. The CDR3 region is CSVDFQQETQYF. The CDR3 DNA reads TGCAGCGTTGACTTTCAGCAAGAGACCCAGTACTTC.

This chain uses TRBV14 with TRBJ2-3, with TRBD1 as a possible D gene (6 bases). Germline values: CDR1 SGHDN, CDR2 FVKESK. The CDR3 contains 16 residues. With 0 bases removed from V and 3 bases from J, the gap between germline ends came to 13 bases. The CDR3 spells CASSQEAGVITDTQYF. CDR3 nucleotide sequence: TGTGCCAGCAGCCAAGAGGCAGGGGTGATAACAGATACGCAGTATTTT.

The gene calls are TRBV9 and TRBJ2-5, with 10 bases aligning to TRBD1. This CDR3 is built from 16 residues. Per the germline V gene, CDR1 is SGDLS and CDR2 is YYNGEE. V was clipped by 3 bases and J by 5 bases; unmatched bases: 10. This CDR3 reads CASSGPGTGVGETQYF. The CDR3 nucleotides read TGTGCCAGCAGCGGTCCCGGGACAGGGGTTGGGGAGACCCAGTACTTC.

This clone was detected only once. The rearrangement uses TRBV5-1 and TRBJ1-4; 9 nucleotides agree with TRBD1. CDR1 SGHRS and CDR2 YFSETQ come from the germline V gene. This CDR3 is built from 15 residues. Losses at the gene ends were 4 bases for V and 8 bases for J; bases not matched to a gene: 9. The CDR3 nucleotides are TGCGCCAGCAGCCCTGGACAGGGGATAGGAGAAAAACTGTTTTTT. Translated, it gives CASSPGQGIGEKLFF.

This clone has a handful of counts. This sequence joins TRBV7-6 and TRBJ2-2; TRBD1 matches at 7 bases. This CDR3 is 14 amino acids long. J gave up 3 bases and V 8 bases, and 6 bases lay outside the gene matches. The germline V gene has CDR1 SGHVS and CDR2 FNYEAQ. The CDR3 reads CASGGQGDTGELFF. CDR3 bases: TGTGCCAGCGGCGGGCAGGGGGACACCGGGGAGCTGTTTTTT.

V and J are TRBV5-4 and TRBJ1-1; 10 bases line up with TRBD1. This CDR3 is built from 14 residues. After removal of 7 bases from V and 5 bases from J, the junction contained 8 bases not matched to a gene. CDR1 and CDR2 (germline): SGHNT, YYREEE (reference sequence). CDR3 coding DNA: TGTGCCAGCCGCCGGGACAGGGGTAGAACTGAAGCTTTCTTT. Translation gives CASRRDRGRTEAFF.

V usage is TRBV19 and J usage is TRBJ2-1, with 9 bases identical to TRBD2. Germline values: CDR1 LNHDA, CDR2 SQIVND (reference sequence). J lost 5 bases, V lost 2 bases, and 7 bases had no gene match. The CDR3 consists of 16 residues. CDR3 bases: TGTGCCAGTAGTATATTAGCGGGGGCCGAGGACAATGAGCAGTTCTTC. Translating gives CASSILAGAEDNEQFF. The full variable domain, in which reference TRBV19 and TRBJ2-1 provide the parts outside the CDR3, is DGGITQSPKYLFRKEGQNVTLSCEQNLNHDAMYWYRQDPGQGLRLIYYSQIVNDFQKGDIAEGYSVSREKKESFPLTVTSAQKNPTAFYLCASSILAGAEDNEQFFGPGTRLTVL.

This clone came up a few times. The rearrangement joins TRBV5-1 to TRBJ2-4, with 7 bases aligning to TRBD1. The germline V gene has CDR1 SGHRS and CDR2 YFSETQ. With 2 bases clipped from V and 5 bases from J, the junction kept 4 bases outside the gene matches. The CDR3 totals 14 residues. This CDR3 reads CASSLGGWENIQYF. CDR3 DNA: TGCGCCAGCAGCTTAGGGGGCTGGGAAAACATTCAGTACTTC.

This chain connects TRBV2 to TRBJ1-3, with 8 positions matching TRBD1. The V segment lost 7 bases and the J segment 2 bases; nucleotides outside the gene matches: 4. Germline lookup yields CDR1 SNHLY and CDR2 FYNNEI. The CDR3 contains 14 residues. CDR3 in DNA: TGTGCCAGCATTACGACAGGGGCTGGAAACACCATATATTTT. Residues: CASITTGAGNTIYF.

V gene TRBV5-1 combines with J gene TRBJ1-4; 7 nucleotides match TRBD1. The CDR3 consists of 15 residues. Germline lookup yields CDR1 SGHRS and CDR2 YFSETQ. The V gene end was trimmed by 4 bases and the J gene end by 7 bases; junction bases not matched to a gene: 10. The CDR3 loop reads CASSPIQGEFEKLFF. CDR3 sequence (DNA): TGCGCCAGCAGCCCTATTCAGGGGGAGTTTGAAAAACTGTTTTTT. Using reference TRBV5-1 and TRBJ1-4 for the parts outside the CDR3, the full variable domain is KAGVTQTPRYLIKTRGQQVTLSCSPISGHRSVSWYQQTPGQGLQFLFEYFSETQRNKGNFPGRFSGRQFSNSRSEMNVSTLELGDSALYLCASSPIQGEFEKLFFGSGTQLSVL.

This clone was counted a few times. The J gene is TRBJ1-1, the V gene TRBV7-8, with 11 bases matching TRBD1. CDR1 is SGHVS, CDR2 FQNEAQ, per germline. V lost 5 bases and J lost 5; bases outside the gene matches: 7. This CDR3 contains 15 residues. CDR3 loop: CASSTDRGLGTEAFF. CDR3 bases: TGTGCCAGCAGCACGGACAGGGGGCTGGGGACTGAAGCTTTCTTT.

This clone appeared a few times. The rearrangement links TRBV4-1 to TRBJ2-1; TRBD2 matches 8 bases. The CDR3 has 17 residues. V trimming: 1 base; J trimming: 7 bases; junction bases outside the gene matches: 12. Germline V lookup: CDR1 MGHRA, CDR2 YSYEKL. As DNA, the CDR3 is TGCGCCAGCAGCCAAGCTAAGGACGGGGGGGGCCTTAATGAGCAGTTCTTC. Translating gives CASSQAKDGGGLNEQFF.

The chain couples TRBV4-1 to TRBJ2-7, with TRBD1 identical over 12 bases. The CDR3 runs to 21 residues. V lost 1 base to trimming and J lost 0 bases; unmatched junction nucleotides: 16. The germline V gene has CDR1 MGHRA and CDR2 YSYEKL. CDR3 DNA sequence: TGCGCCAGCAGCCAAGGGGGAGCAGGGACAGGGGGCGTAGGGATCTCCTACGAGCAGTACTTC. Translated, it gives CASSQGGAGTGGVGISYEQYF.

CDR3 sequence (DNA): TGTGCCAGCAGCGCGGGACAGACAGATACGCAGTATTTT. Protein: CASSAGQTDTQYF. The chain links TRBV5-4 to TRBJ2-3, with D tentatively TRBD1 (7 bases). This CDR3 has 13 amino acids. V shed 4 bases and J shed 3 bases, with 9 bases lying between them. Germline-derived CDR1 and CDR2 are SGHNT and YYREEE (reference sequence).

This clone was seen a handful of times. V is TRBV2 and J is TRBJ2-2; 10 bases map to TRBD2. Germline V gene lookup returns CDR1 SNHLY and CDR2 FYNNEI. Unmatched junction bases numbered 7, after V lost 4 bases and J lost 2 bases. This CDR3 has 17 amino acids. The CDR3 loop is CASSVGLAGANTGELFF. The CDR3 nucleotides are TGTGCCAGCAGTGTCGGGCTAGCGGGGGCCAACACCGGGGAGCTGTTTTTT. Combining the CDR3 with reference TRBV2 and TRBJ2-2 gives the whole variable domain EPEVTQTPSHQVTQMGQEVILRCVPISNHLYFYWYRQILGQKVEFLVSFYNNEISEKSEIFDDQFSVERPDGSNFTLKIRSTKLEDSAMYFCASSVGLAGANTGELFFGEGSRLTVL.

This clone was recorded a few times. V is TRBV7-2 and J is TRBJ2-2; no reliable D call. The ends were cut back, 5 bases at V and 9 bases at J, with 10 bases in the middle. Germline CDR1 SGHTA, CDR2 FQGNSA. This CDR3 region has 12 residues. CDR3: CASSPMERELFF. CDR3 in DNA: TGTGCCAGCAGCCCTATGGAGAGGGAGCTGTTTTTT. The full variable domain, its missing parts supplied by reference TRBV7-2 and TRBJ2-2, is GAGVSQSPSNKVTEKGKDVELRCDPISGHTALYWYRQSLGQGLEFLIYFQGNSAPDKSGLPSDRFSAERTGGSVSTLTIQRTQQEDSAVYLCASSPMERELFFGEGSRLTVL.

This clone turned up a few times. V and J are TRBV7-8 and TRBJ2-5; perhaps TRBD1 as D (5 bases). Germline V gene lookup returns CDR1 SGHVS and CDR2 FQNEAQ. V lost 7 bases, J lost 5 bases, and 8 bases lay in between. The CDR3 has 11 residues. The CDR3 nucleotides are TGTGCCAGCACCTCAGGGGAGACCCAGTACTTC. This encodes CASTSGETQYF.

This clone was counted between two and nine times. The CDR3 reads CASRGGGTDTQYF. CDR3 DNA sequence: TGTGCCAGCAGGGGGGGAGGTACAGATACGCAGTATTTT. This rearrangement joins TRBV11-3 to TRBJ2-3; weak D call: TRBD2 (6 bases). This CDR3 region has 13 residues. Germline CDR1 SGHNT, CDR2 YENEEA. V dropped 6 bases and J dropped 3 bases, with 10 bases sitting between them.

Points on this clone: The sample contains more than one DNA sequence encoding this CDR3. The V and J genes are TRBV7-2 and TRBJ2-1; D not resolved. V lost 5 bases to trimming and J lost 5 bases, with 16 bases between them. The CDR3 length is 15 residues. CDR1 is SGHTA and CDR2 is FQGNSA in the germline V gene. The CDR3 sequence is CASSPQATPNNEQFF. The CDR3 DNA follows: TGTGCCAGCAGCCCCCAGGCGACGCCAAACAATGAGCAGTTCTTC.

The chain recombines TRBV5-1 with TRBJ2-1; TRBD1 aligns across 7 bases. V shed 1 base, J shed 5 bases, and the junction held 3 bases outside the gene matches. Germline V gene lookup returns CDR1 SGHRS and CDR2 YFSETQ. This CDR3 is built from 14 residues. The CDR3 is CASSLTGQNNEQFF. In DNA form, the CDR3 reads TGCGCCAGCAGCTTGACGGGACAGAACAATGAGCAGTTCTTC.

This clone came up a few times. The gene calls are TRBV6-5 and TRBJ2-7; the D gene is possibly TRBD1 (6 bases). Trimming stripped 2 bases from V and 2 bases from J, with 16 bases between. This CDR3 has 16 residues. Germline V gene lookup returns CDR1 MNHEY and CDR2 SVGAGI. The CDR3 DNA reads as TGTGCCAGCAGTTACCAGGGTGGGGGCACCCCCTACGAGCAGTACTTC. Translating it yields CASSYQGGGTPYEQYF.

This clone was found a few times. DNA for the CDR3: TGTGCCAGCAGCCTAGACCCCCTCGGGGAAAAACTGTTTTTT. Residues: CASSLDPLGEKLFF. This sequence joins TRBV6-1 and TRBJ1-4, with D unclear. Germline V CDR1 and CDR2: MNHNS, SASEGT. With 6 bases removed from V and 8 bases from J, the gap between germline ends came to 16 bases. The CDR3 extends over 14 amino acids.

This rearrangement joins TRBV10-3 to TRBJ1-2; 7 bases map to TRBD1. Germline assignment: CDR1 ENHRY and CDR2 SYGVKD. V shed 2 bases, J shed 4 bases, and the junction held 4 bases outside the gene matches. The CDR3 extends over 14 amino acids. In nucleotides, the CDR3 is TGTGCCATCAGTGAGACAGGGGCGACCTATGGCTACACCTTC. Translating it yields CAISETGATYGYTF.

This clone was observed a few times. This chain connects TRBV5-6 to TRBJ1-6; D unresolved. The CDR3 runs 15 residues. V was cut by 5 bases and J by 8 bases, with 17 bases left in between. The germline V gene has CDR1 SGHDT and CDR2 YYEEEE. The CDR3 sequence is CASSSPSQFDSPLHF. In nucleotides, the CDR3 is TGTGCCAGCAGTTCCCCTAGCCAATTCGATTCACCCCTCCACTTT. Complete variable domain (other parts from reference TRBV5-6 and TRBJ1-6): DAGVTQSPTHLIKTRGQQVTLRCSPKSGHDTVSWYQQALGQGPQFIFQYYEEEERQRGNFPDRFSGHQFPNYSSELNVNALLLGDSALYLCASSSPSQFDSPLHFGNGTRLTVT.

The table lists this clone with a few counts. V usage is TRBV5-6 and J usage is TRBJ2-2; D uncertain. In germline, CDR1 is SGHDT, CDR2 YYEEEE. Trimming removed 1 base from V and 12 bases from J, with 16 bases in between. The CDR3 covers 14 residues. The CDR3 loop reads CASSLLNHLEKLFF. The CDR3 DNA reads TGTGCCAGCAGCTTGCTAAATCACCTCGAAAAGCTGTTTTTT.

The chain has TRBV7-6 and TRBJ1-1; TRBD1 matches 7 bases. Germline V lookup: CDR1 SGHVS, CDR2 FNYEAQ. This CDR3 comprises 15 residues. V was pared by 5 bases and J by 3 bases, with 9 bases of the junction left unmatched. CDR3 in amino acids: CASSPGDRLYTEAFF. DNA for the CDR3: TGTGCCAGCAGCCCTGGGGACAGACTTTACACTGAAGCTTTCTTT. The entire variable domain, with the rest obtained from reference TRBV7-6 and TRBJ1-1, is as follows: GAGVSQSPRYKVTKRGQDVALRCDPISGHVSLYWYRQALGQGPEFLTYFNYEAQQDKSGLPNDRFSAERPEGSISTLTIQRTEQRDSAMYRCASSPGDRLYTEAFFGQGTRLTVV.